This T cell receptor (beta chain) appears in the sequencing data of a study of cytomegalovirus exposure and HLA in healthy donors. The PCR employed 60 Vbeta primers together with 13 Jbeta primers. Libraries were prepared by immunoSEQ multiplex PCR; TCRdb keeps only in-frame clonotypes and omits some of them. The sample holds roughly 48,000 clones, about three quarters seen once. Study-wide points: Among donors in an Asian-associated ancestry cluster, a later analysis reportedly found fewer N-insertions than the approximately 700-donor mean.

Donors consisted of healthy bone marrow donors. Germline assignment: CDR1 MNHEY and CDR2 SVGAGI. The V segment lost 3 bases and the J segment 2 bases; nucleotides outside the gene matches: 4. This CDR3 is built from 14 residues. About this clone: The antigen is unknown.

The sequenced sample consisted of PBMCs. This rearrangement joins TRBV6-5 to TRBJ2-7; TRBD2 matches at 7 bases. This TCR came from a man between 18 and 29 years old in good health and CMV-seronegative. The CDR3 nucleotides read TGTGCCAGCAGTTATTATGCGGGAGCCTACGAGCAGTACTTC. This codes for CASSYYAGAYEQYF.